This TCR beta chain was sequenced in a study of radiation and T cells in renal cell carcinoma. Study in general: Nephrectomy followed 15 Gy stereotactic body radiation by 4 weeks.

CDR1 is SGHDN, CDR2 FVKESK, per germline. V dropped 10 bases and J dropped 6; count of bases not matched to a gene: 7. The CDR3 has 13 amino acids. Time point noted: baseline pretreatment blood. Treatment described: 15 Gy SBRT to primary tumor, nephrectomy 4 weeks later. After SBRT, blood was collected at 2 and 4 weeks, plus baseline. This clone was counted only a few times. Antigen unknown. General study points: Pretreatment tumor biopsies were lacking, so baseline clonotypes are unknown. In blood, top tumor clones expanded by 2 weeks, shrinking by 4.

Repertoires were generated with immunoSEQ multiplex PCR, while TCRdb's copy carries only in-frame clones and drops some. The sample carries approximately 120,000 clones, approximately 82% recorded once. The chain couples TRBV14 to TRBJ2-2; 8 bases agree with TRBD1. Source: blood, taken from a patient whose treatment included radiotherapy and nephrectomy. The TCR originated in a woman between 55 and 75 years old with renal cell carcinoma. The CDR3 region is CATGQGWAGELFF. CDR3 sequence (DNA): TGTGCCACCGGACAGGGTTGGGCCGGGGAGCTGTTTTTT. Based on the CDR3 plus reference TRBV14 and TRBJ2-2, the full variable domain is EAGVTQFPSHSVIEKGQTVTLRCDPISGHDNLYWYRRVMGKEIKFLLHFVKESKQDESGMPNNRFLAERTGGTYSTLKVQPAELEDSGVYFCATGQGWAGELFFGEGSRLTVL.